The clone carrying this TCR beta chain was seen at least ten times. What it recognizes is unknown. The sample is drawn from a study of T cells in Graves' hyperthyroidism and ophthalmopathy. Criteria for exclusion of patients were uncontrolled infection, other autoimmune disease, pregnancy or lactation. Notes on the study in general: In validation, the model predicted ophthalmopathy. These predictions came a median roughly 7.1 months before onset. Blood also showed most of the thyroid clonotypes that were expanded above 0.001.

Researchers took RNA transcripts and amplified the TCR beta CDR3 regions from them. TCR CDR3 regions were first amplified by RT-PCR with HTBI primers. Each CDR3 protein gets one entry after TCRdb re-called the multiplex PCR reads with MiXCR. Of a few hundred thousand distinct CDR3 sequences in the sample, approximately 16% were seen once. The CDR3 loop spans 15 amino acids. V gave up 0 bases and J gave up 3 bases; unmatched junction bases: 5. Germline V gene lookup returns CDR1 SGHTA and CDR2 FQGNSA. Input material: blood. This receptor was taken from a man aged 40-49 years with Graves' hyperthyroidism. The genes are TRBV7-2 and TRBJ2-7, with TRBD1 identical over 7 bases. The CDR3 region is CASSLAGQTNYEQYF. DNA of the CDR3: TGTGCCAGCAGCTTAGCGGGACAGACTAACTACGAGCAGTACTTC.